This TCR beta chain was captured in a study of OX40 agonist ivuxolimab in advanced cancers. Study-level background: Partial responses occurred in three patients (one hepatocellular carcinoma, two cutaneous melanoma).

Concerning this clone itself: What it binds is unknown.

General study points: CD4+ T cells averaged fewer expanded clones than CD8+ T cells. Blood T cells, both CD4+ and CD8+, expanded clonally by week 6 at 0.1 to 3.0 mg/kg.

The cohort excluded patients with autoimmune disease history or systemic immunosuppression. The data were produced by immunoSEQ multiplex PCR, yet TCRdb's version contains in-frame clones alone and is incomplete. The table lists 30,000 to 40,000 clones, approximately 84% of them singletons. The ends were cut back, 5 bases at V and 3 bases at J, with 10 bases in the middle. This CDR3 spans 13 amino acids. Germline V lookup: CDR1 MDHEN, CDR2 SYDVKM. Sample: CD4+ or CD8+ T cells sorted from blood, taken in a trial of the OX40 agonist ivuxolimab. V is TRBV28 and J is TRBJ1-2; D gene unclear. This TCR came from an adult with an advanced solid tumor such as melanoma, head and neck, liver or kidney cancer. The CDR3 DNA sequence: TGTGCCAGCAGTCCCGGACGGTACTATGGCTACACCTTC. It is translated as CASSPGRYYGYTF.